This TCR beta chain was recorded in a study of cytomegalovirus exposure and HLA in healthy donors. Points from the study as a whole: The authors excluded some V segments, including TRBV6-2 and TRBV6-3, as indistinguishable. It was 150 to 200 TCR beta chains that were listed as cytomegalovirus-associated.

The CDR3 runs 15 residues. V gave up 2 bases and J gave up 2 bases, with 7 bases separating them. The germline CDR1 and CDR2 sequences are SGHTA and FQGNSA. In the case of this clone: No antigen is known for it.

The PCR used 60 Vbeta and 13 Jbeta primers. The data were produced by immunoSEQ multiplex PCR, yet TCRdb's version contains in-frame clones alone and is incomplete. The table includes some 54,000 clones, 75% to 85% detected once. This rearrangement joins TRBV7-2 to TRBJ2-6, with D maybe TRBD1 (6 bases). This receptor was obtained from a male donor in good health and CMV-seronegative. Sequencing used PBMCs. CDR3 bases: TGTGCCAGCAGCTTACAGGGGACTGGGGCCAACGTCCTGACTTTC. Translation: CASSLQGTGANVLTF.